These T cell receptor beta chains were read from a single sample in a study of blood T cell repertoires in COVID-19. Assay used: immunoSEQ multiplex PCR; TCRdb lists only in-frame clones, some missing. The table has approximately 25,000 clones, 82% seen once. The sequenced material came from peripheral blood. The receptor set was obtained from a human donor in a cohort sampled during active COVID-19. The CDR3 runs from the conserved cysteine through the conserved F or W. A D gene is named only where the DNA matches it firmly. Size tells how often a clone was seen (once, few, many) or the class of an expanded clone, and some rows leave it out.

V gene	D gene	J gene	clone size	CDR3 protein	CDR3 DNA
TRBV5-6	TRBD1	TRBJ1-4	NA	CASSLSGTVNEKLFF	TGTGCCAGCAGCCTTTCCGGGACAGTTAATGAAAAACTGTTTTTT
TRBV10-2	NA	TRBJ2-7	NA	CASSDQGGVTYEQYF	TGCGCCAGCAGTGATCAGGGTGGGGTAACCTACGAGCAGTACTTC
TRBV18	NA	TRBJ2-3	NA	CASSPPGAPYTQYF	TGTGCCAGCTCACCACCGGGAGCTCCCTATACGCAGTATTTT
TRBV10-2	NA	TRBJ2-2	NA	CASSEGAELFF	TGCGCCAGCAGTGAGGGAGCGGAGCTGTTTTTT
TRBV24-1	TRBD1	TRBJ1-2	NA	CATSAVGQLGRYGYTF	TGTGCCACCAGTGCCGTGGGACAGCTAGGTCGCTATGGCTACACCTTC
TRBV30	TRBD2	TRBJ2-3	few	CAWSPGTSGRLSDTQYF	TGTGCCTGGAGTCCTGGGACTAGCGGGAGATTGTCAGATACGCAGTATTTT
TRBV7-2	TRBD2	TRBJ2-5	NA	CASSLLGLERETQYF	TGTGCCAGCAGCTTATTGGGACTAGAAAGAGAGACCCAGTACTTC
TRBV6-4	NA	TRBJ2-1	few	CASSDRDNNEQFF	TGTGCCAGCAGTGACCGGGACAACAATGAGCAGTTCTTC
TRBV3-1/TRBV3-2	NA	TRBJ2-7	NA	CASSQDPERGPGEQYF	TGTGCCAGCAGCCAAGACCCCGAGCGAGGGCCGGGAGAGCAGTACTTC
TRBV28	NA	TRBJ2-3	NA	CASSLANARQRHSFTDTQYF	TGTGCCAGCAGTTTGGCTAATGCGAGACAGAGGCATAGTTTCACAGATACGCAGTATTTT
TRBV6-1	TRBD1	TRBJ1-2	NA	CASSGGQVVTLYGYTF	TGTGCCAGCAGTGGGGGACAGGTGGTGACCCTCTATGGCTACACCTTC
TRBV19	NA	TRBJ1-5	NA	CASSIRGFNQPQHF	TGTGCCAGTAGTATAAGGGGGTTCAATCAGCCCCAGCATTTT
TRBV7-8	TRBD1	TRBJ1-4	NA	CASSLFGGQINEKLFF	TGTGCCAGCAGCCTCTTCGGGGGACAGATAAATGAAAAACTGTTTTTT
TRBV6-6	TRBD1	TRBJ1-6	NA	CASTRDRVNSPLHF	TGTGCCAGCACCCGGGACAGGGTGAATTCACCCCTCCACTTT
TRBV9	NA	TRBJ2-1	NA	CASSVRRDSIYNEQFF	TGTGCCAGCAGCGTACGGCGGGACTCCATATACAATGAGCAGTTCTTC
TRBV5-4	NA	TRBJ2-3	NA	CASSFQGMGTDTQYF	TGTGCCAGCAGCTTCCAGGGGATGGGCACAGATACGCAGTATTTT
TRBV6-2/TRBV6-3	NA	TRBJ2-1	NA	CASSFSTSYNEQFF	TGTGCCAGCAGTTTCTCGACTAGCTACAATGAGCAGTTCTTC
TRBV27	NA	TRBJ1-2	NA	CASSPRTEAYGYTF	TGTGCCAGCAGTCCTCGGACAGAAGCCTATGGCTACACCTTC
TRBV12-3/TRBV12-4	NA	TRBJ1-1	NA	CASSLNRAIEAFF	TGTGCCAGCAGTTTAAACAGGGCGATTGAAGCTTTCTTT
TRBV27	TRBD2	TRBJ2-3	NA	CASGLGRRGTDTQYF	TGTGCCAGCGGACTCGGGAGGAGGGGCACAGATACGCAGTATTTT
TRBV4-1	TRBD2	TRBJ2-7	NA	CASSQQWTSGGAEQYF	TGCGCCAGCAGCCAACAATGGACTAGCGGGGGAGCTGAGCAGTACTTC
TRBV4-2	NA	TRBJ2-7	NA	CASSPTGYEQYF	TGTGCCAGCAGCCCGACGGGATACGAGCAGTACTTC
TRBV5-1	TRBD1	TRBJ1-1	NA	CASSPGTVLTPNTEAFF	TGCGCCAGCAGCCCAGGGACAGTCCTAACACCGAACACTGAAGCTTTCTTT
TRBV4-1	TRBD2	TRBJ2-5	NA	CASKGSGAGETQYF	TGCGCCAGCAAAGGTAGCGGGGCGGGGGAGACCCAGTACTTC
TRBV6-2/TRBV6-3	NA	TRBJ1-5	NA	CASSPGGGPNQPQHF	TGTGCCAGCAGCCCCGGGGGGGGTCCCAATCAGCCCCAGCATTTT
TRBV4-2	TRBD2	TRBJ2-7	NA	CASSQVWAGGPGEQYF	TGTGCCAGCAGCCAAGTATGGGCGGGAGGGCCGGGAGAGCAGTACTTC
TRBV9	TRBD2	TRBJ2-7	few	CASSVGWEGREQYF	TGTGCCAGCAGCGTAGGTTGGGAGGGGCGCGAGCAGTACTTC
TRBV28	NA	TRBJ1-2	NA	CASRPGVGSYGYTF	TGTGCCAGCAGGCCAGGGGTCGGTAGCTATGGCTACACCTTC
TRBV19	TRBD2	TRBJ2-7	few	CASSPHLGLADLTGYEQYF	TGTGCCAGTAGTCCTCATCTGGGACTAGCGGACCTAACGGGTTACGAGCAGTACTTC
TRBV11-2	NA	TRBJ2-3	NA	CASSPRGRQNIYSTDTQYF	TGTGCCAGCAGCCCAAGGGGTCGACAGAACATTTATAGCACAGATACGCAGTATTTT
TRBV9	NA	TRBJ1-3	NA	CASSGGSSGNTIYF	TGTGCCAGCAGCGGAGGGAGCTCTGGAAACACCATATATTTT
TRBV4-1	NA	TRBJ2-3	NA	CASSQDRGLSTDTQYF	TGCGCCAGCAGCCAAGATAGAGGACTTAGCACAGATACGCAGTATTTT
TRBV3-1/TRBV3-2	TRBD2	TRBJ2-5	NA	CASSQDRTSGGLGETQYF	TGTGCCAGCAGCCAAGATAGGACTAGCGGGGGCCTGGGGGAGACCCAGTACTTC
TRBV10-1	TRBD1	TRBJ1-1	NA	CASSEDRETEAFF	TGCGCCAGCAGTGAAGACAGGGAAACTGAAGCTTTCTTT
TRBV25-1	TRBD1	TRBJ2-7	few	CASRDTGTGATYEQYF	TGTGCCAGCAGAGATACCGGGACAGGCGCTACCTACGAGCAGTACTTC
TRBV11-3	NA	TRBJ1-2	NA	CASSLEGGGIHRYGYTF	TGTGCCAGCAGCTTAGAAGGGGGAGGGATCCACCGCTATGGCTACACCTTC
TRBV12-5	TRBD2	TRBJ2-5	once	CASGPGLAGSNLETQYF	TGTGCTAGTGGCCCCGGACTAGCGGGATCAAACTTGGAGACCCAGTACTTC
TRBV4-3	NA	TRBJ1-2	NA	CASSQAGDTSDYGYTF	TGCGCCAGCAGCCAAGCCGGGGATACGTCGGACTATGGCTACACCTTC
TRBV5-5	NA	TRBJ1-2	NA	CASSRTTGNYGYTF	TGTGCCAGCAGCCGAACGACAGGAAACTATGGCTACACCTTC
TRBV5-5	NA	TRBJ1-2	NA	CASSLGSNYGYTF	TGTGCCAGCAGCTTGGGTTCGAACTATGGCTACACCTTC
TRBV30	TRBD1	TRBJ1-2	once	CACRVRQGKDYGYTF	TGTGCCTGTCGCGTGAGACAGGGAAAGGACTATGGCTACACCTTC
TRBV7-7	TRBD2	TRBJ2-1	medium-sized	CASSLGTSGVRNEQFF	TGTGCCAGCAGCTTGGGGACTAGCGGAGTCCGTAATGAGCAGTTCTTC
TRBV6-6	TRBD2	TRBJ2-1	NA	CASRLSGSPGNEQFF	TGTGCCAGCAGACTTAGCGGGTCCCCGGGGAATGAGCAGTTCTTC